One and the same sample provided the 20 T cell receptor beta chains below, sequenced in a study of cytomegalovirus exposure and HLA in healthy donors. Researchers ran the PCR with 60 Vbeta and 13 Jbeta primers. The repertoire was sequenced with immunoSEQ multiplex PCR; TCRdb's copy has only in-frame clones and lacks some. The sample records 100,000 or so clones, approximately 80% being singletons. Sequenced: PBMCs. These receptors all stem from a man younger than 40 in good health and CMV-seronegative.

This rearrangement joins TRBV5-1 to TRBJ2-1, with TRBD1 matching over 9 bases. The CDR3 length is 11 residues. The V gene's germline CDR1 is SGHRS and CDR2 YFSETQ. V lost 4 bases and J lost 15; bases outside the gene matches: 5. CDR3 sequence: CASSGGTGPFF. In nucleotides, the CDR3 is TGCGCCAGCAGCGGAGGGACAGGGCCGTTCTTC.

The chain uses TRBV5-4 and TRBJ2-1, with 8 bases identical to TRBD1. Trimming at V came to 0 bases and at J to 3 bases, leaving 5 bases not matched to a gene. The CDR3 covers 16 residues. CDR1 is SGHNT and CDR2 is YYREEE in the germline V gene (reference sequence). For the CDR3, the DNA is TGTGCCAGCAGCTTGGCCGGGACAGGCATCTACAATGAGCAGTTCTTC. Translation: CASSLAGTGIYNEQFF. The complete variable domain, with remaining parts taken from reference TRBV5-4 and TRBJ2-1, reads ETGVTQSPTHLIKTRGQQVTLRCSSQSGHNTVSWYQQALGQGPQFIFQYYREEENGRGNFPPRFSGLQFPNYSSELNVNALELDDSALYLCASSLAGTGIYNEQFFGPGTRLTVL.

The chain is built from TRBV6-6 and TRBJ1-1, with D tentatively TRBD1 (5 bases). The germline gives CDR1 MNHNY, CDR2 SVGAGI (reference sequence). Trimming removed 7 bases from V and 6 bases from J, with 21 bases in between. The CDR3 is 15 amino acids. The CDR3 DNA is TGTGCCAGCATTCCCCGCGCGGGGGATCACCCTGAAGCTTTCTTT. Protein product: CASIPRAGDHPEAFF.

The chain has TRBV2 and TRBJ1-6; a weak D match, TRBD1 (6 bases). Germline loops: CDR1 SNHLY, CDR2 FYNNEI. Trimming took 6 bases from V and 5 from J, leaving 11 bases between them. CDR3 size: 14 residues. CDR3 in amino acids: CASRGQLDNSPLHF. CDR3 in DNA: TGTGCCAGCAGAGGACAGTTAGATAATTCACCCCTCCACTTT.

This CDR3 is CASSYGIYGSGYEQYF. The CDR3 region has the DNA TGTGCCAGCAGTTACGGAATCTATGGATCAGGCTACGAGCAGTACTTC. The J gene is TRBJ2-5, the V gene TRBV6-5; D ambiguous. The DNA matches TRBJ2-7 better at its end, which makes the J call doubtful. CDR1 MNHEY and CDR2 SVGAGI come from the germline V gene. This CDR3 comprises 16 residues.

V is TRBV27 and J is TRBJ2-2; TRBD2 matches at 8 bases. Trimming at V came to 4 bases and at J to 4 bases, leaving 5 bases not matched to a gene. CDR1 and CDR2 from the germline V gene are MNHEY and SMNVEV (reference sequence). CDR3 length: 15 residues. CDR3 sequence (DNA): TGTGCCAGCAGTTCCGGGACTAGAACCACCGGGGAGCTGTTTTTT. Translation: CASSSGTRTTGELFF.

The chain has TRBV6-4 and TRBJ2-3; TRBD2 matches at 11 bases. V gave up 3 bases and J gave up 8 bases; unmatched junction bases: 7. Germline-derived CDR1 and CDR2 are MRHNA and SNTAGT. The CDR3 totals 15 residues. For the CDR3, the DNA is TGTGCCAGCAGTGAGGCTAGCGGGGGGAGAGGTACGCAGTATTTT. Protein: CASSEASGGRGTQYF.

V is TRBV19 and J is TRBJ1-2; D perhaps matches TRBD1 (5 bases). This CDR3 contains 15 residues. Germline CDR1 reads LNHDA; CDR2 reads SQIVND (reference sequence). V shed 4 bases and J shed 4 bases, with 16 bases lying between them. As DNA, the CDR3 is TGTGCCAGTAGTAGCGTGACAGTAATCCTCTATGGCTACACCTTC. This encodes CASSSVTVILYGYTF.

J is TRBJ1-2 and V is TRBV7-8; TRBD1 aligns across 11 bases. There are 15 residues in the CDR3. Per the germline V gene, CDR1 is SGHVS and CDR2 is FQNEAQ. V shed 2 bases, J shed 6 bases, and the junction held 5 bases outside the gene matches. The CDR3 sequence: CASSLMTDRGHGYTF. The CDR3 nucleotides read TGTGCCAGCAGCTTAATGACGGACAGGGGGCATGGCTACACCTTC.

The chain employs TRBV2 and TRBJ2-1; no firm D call. The CDR3 totals 16 residues. Deletions cut 3 bases from V and 3 bases from J, with 15 bases between. The germline gives CDR1 SNHLY, CDR2 FYNNEI. This chain's CDR3 is CASSEGRLVGYNEQFF. CDR3 coding DNA: TGTGCCAGCAGTGAGGGTAGACTTGTGGGCTACAATGAGCAGTTCTTC.

J is TRBJ2-5 and V is TRBV4-1, with TRBD1 matching 7 bases. Germline assignment: CDR1 MGHRA and CDR2 YSYEKL. CDR3 length equals 15 residues. The trim removed 4 bases at V and 2 bases at J, leaving 7 bases unmatched. The CDR3 DNA reads TGCGCCAGCAGCCCCGGGACAGCCTTTCAAGAGACCCAGTACTTC. Residues: CASSPGTAFQETQYF.

This chain connects TRBV5-4 to TRBJ2-1; 8 nucleotides align to TRBD1. Trimming cost V 1 base and J 8 bases; bases outside gene matches: 5. This CDR3 has 14 amino acids. Germline V gene lookup returns CDR1 SGHNT and CDR2 YYREEE (reference sequence). This chain's CDR3 is CASSLRDRGHEQFF. The CDR3 region has the DNA TGTGCCAGCAGCTTGCGAGACAGGGGCCATGAGCAGTTCTTC.

The gene calls are TRBV9 and TRBJ1-2; no clear D gene. This CDR3 has 14 amino acids. Trimming took off 2 bases at V and 7 bases at J, with 15 bases between the two ends. CDR1 SGDLS and CDR2 YYNGEE come from the germline V gene. CDR3 in amino acids: CASSVREGSRGYTF. The CDR3 DNA is TGTGCCAGCAGCGTTCGAGAAGGGAGTCGTGGCTACACCTTC.

In this sample, this clone turned up a few times. The chain has TRBV4-1 and TRBJ1-1, with D tentatively TRBD1 (6 bases). Germline V lookup: CDR1 MGHRA, CDR2 YSYEKL. Between the trimmed V and J ends, which lost 0 bases and 9 bases, there was a span of 17 bases. CDR3 length: 15 amino acids. CDR3: CASSQDSLAGVKAFF. The DNA for the CDR3 is TGCGCCAGCAGCCAAGATTCCTTGGCAGGGGTAAAAGCTTTCTTT.

V and J are TRBV7-2 and TRBJ2-3; the D gene is possibly TRBD1 (6 bases). V was shortened by 1 base and J by 0 bases, with 8 bases between the two germline ends. Germline-derived CDR1 and CDR2 are SGHTA and FQGNSA. This CDR3 has 15 amino acids. This chain's CDR3 is CASSLGTVSTDTQYF. CDR3 DNA: TGTGCCAGCAGCTTAGGGACAGTTAGCACAGATACGCAGTATTTT. Full variable domain (rest looked up from reference TRBV7-2 and TRBJ2-3): GAGVSQSPSNKVTEKGKDVELRCDPISGHTALYWYRQSLGQGLEFLIYFQGNSAPDKSGLPSDRFSAERTGGSVSTLTIQRTQQEDSAVYLCASSLGTVSTDTQYFGPGTRLTVL.

This clone has just one count. The chain has TRBV5-1 and TRBJ1-5, with D uncertain. Germline V gene sequence: CDR1 SGHRS, CDR2 YFSETQ. The CDR3 length is 15 residues. Trimming removed 0 bases from V and 5 bases from J, with 12 bases in between. Here the CDR3 DNA reads TGCGCCAGCAGCTTGGGGGCGGGAGGAGATCAGCCCCAGCATTTT. Amino acid sequence: CASSLGAGGDQPQHF.

In its sample, this clone was seen a few times. The genes are TRBV9 and TRBJ1-1; tentatively, D is TRBD1 (5 bases). CDR1 is SGDLS and CDR2 is YYNGEE in the germline V gene. The CDR3 runs 14 residues. Trimming took off 4 bases at V and 1 base at J, with 11 bases between the two ends. DNA of the CDR3: TGTGCCAGCAGCTTTGGGGGGAAGAACACTGAAGCTTTCTTT. Protein sequence: CASSFGGKNTEAFF.

The rearrangement joins TRBV7-9 to TRBJ2-7, with D possibly TRBD1 on 6 matching bases. V was shortened by 2 bases and J by 3 bases, with 17 bases between the two germline ends. This CDR3 spans 16 amino acids. Germline V gives CDR1 SEHNR, CDR2 FQNEAQ (reference sequence). CDR3 bases: TGTGCCAGCAGCTTACCAGGACAGACTAAGGACTACGAGCAGTACTTC. Its protein product is CASSLPGQTKDYEQYF.

The chain is built from TRBV7-2 and TRBJ2-1; 7 bases line up with TRBD1. From germline, CDR1 is SGHTA and CDR2 FQGNSA. With V trimmed by 1 base and J by 6 bases, 6 bases remained unmatched. There are 15 residues in the CDR3. DNA of the CDR3: TGTGCCAGCAGCTTAGTGTTCGGACAGGTCAATGAGCAGTTCTTC. Protein product: CASSLVFGQVNEQFF.

The chain uses TRBV7-9 and TRBJ2-3; TRBD2 aligns across 12 bases. Per the germline V gene, CDR1 is SEHNR and CDR2 is FQNEAQ (reference sequence). Trimming at V came to 5 bases and at J to 6 bases, leaving 12 bases not matched to a gene. CDR3 size: 17 residues. CDR3 protein: CASSGRPSGRVLDTQYF. CDR3 bases: TGTGCCAGCAGCGGACGGCCTAGCGGGAGGGTGCTGGATACGCAGTATTTT.